This T cell receptor beta chain was recorded in a study of T-cell memory formation after mild COVID-19. The study's findings and limits: Contracting CD8+ clones were enriched in EMRA, CD4+ mainly in CM and EM. Clones that got smaller from day 15 to 85 had even CD4/CD8, while clones growing later tipped toward CD4+.

V lost 6 bases, J lost 7 bases, and 10 bases lay in between. There are 12 residues in the CDR3. CDR1 and CDR2 (germline): MNHEY, SVGAGI. Constant-segment primers were used for 5'RACE, and the resulting TCR alpha and TCR beta cDNA libraries carried sample barcodes and UMIs. One entry per CDR3 protein results from TCRdb running MiXCR on the 5' RACE reads. The repertoire holds approximately 500,000 distinct CDR3 sequences, with 20% to 30% as singletons. Concerning this clonotype: Antigen specificity is unknown.

The sample consisted of PBMCs or a T cell subset sorted from them (not recorded which). V usage is TRBV6-5 and J usage is TRBJ1-5, with unresolved D. The source of this sequence is an adult woman who had mild COVID-19 (a few samples of this study predate the infection). Cell type and time point are not known. For the CDR3, the DNA is TGTGCCAGCAGCACCTCAGGACAGCCCCAGCATTTT. Protein product: CASSTSGQPQHF.